This TCR beta chain was identified in a study of blood T cell repertoires in COVID-19. Turning to the study itself: Material from acute and convalescent COVID-19 was sourced from the United States, Italy and Spain. T cells, B-cell-depleted T cells, or PBMCs supplied cDNA or gDNA.

Germline V gene lookup returns CDR1 ENHRY and CDR2 SYGVKD. The CDR3 spans 11 residues. V lost 2 bases, J lost 10 bases, and 9 bases lay in between. As handled by the study authors: The authors estimated nucleated cell counts from reference gene primer amplification. The assay was immunoSEQ multiplex PCR, and TCRdb's table has in-frame clones only and misses some. That table gives V, J and clone size, and the DNA gave D and trimming. The sample yields approximately 120,000 clones, roughly 91% seen once. Material: peripheral blood. This chain uses TRBV10-3 with TRBJ2-7; D perhaps matches TRBD1 (6 bases). The receptor's source is a human donor with acute or convalescent COVID-19. The donor label of this sample is uncertain. The chain's CDR3 is CAISETGTQYF. For the CDR3, the DNA is TGTGCCATCAGTGAGACAGGGACACAGTACTTC.